The 20 T cell receptor beta chains given below trace back to one sample, sequenced in a study of blood T cell repertoires in COVID-19. Assay: immunoSEQ multiplex PCR; the TCRdb copy retains only in-frame clones and omits some. The sample holds approximately 100,000 clones, 70% to 80% seen once. The specimen sequenced was peripheral blood. The receptors here all came from a man in his 70s with active or convalescent COVID-19.

CDR3: CASSLATGYQETQYF. CDR3 sequence (DNA): TGTGCCAGCAGCTTAGCGACGGGGTACCAAGAGACCCAGTACTTC. The J gene is TRBJ2-5, the V gene TRBV7-2; a possible D gene is TRBD2 (5 bases). Germline values: CDR1 SGHTA, CDR2 FQGNSA. The CDR3 has 15 residues. With 0 bases removed from V and 0 bases from J, the gap between germline ends came to 8 bases.

The V gene is TRBV6-5, the J gene TRBJ1-3; TRBD1 might be the D (5 bases). The CDR3 consists of 15 residues. Germline-derived CDR1 and CDR2 are MNHEY and SVGAGI. The V end was cut by 6 bases, the J end by 5 bases, with 17 bases between. The CDR3 protein is CASSRGRADRNTIYF. The CDR3 nucleotides read TGTGCCAGCAGCCGCGGACGGGCGGACAGAAACACCATATATTTT.

This chain connects TRBV5-4 to TRBJ2-1, with D perhaps matching TRBD2 (5 bases). Trimming shortened V by 3 bases and J by 0 bases, and 13 bases separated the two germline ends. Germline values: CDR1 SGHNT, CDR2 YYREEE (reference sequence). The CDR3 is 16 residues long. CDR3 loop: CASSWHSGRSYNEQFF. Here the CDR3 DNA reads TGTGCCAGCAGCTGGCACAGCGGTCGCTCCTACAATGAGCAGTTCTTC.

V usage is TRBV5-1 and J usage is TRBJ2-2, with 9 bases lining up with TRBD1. The CDR3 runs 15 residues. V lost 4 bases and J lost 3; bases outside the gene matches: 4. Germline V gene data show CDR1 as SGHRS and CDR2 as YFSETQ. CDR3: CASSPDRGDTGELFF. The CDR3 nucleotides read TGCGCCAGCAGCCCGGACAGGGGAGACACCGGGGAGCTGTTTTTT.

The count of this clone is one. The rearrangement joins TRBV6-1 to TRBJ1-2; tentatively, D is TRBD1 (6 bases). Germline lookup yields CDR1 MNHNS and CDR2 SASEGT. The V end lost 1 base, the J end lost 5 bases, and 8 bases lay between the germline ends. The CDR3 is 13 amino acids. The CDR3 coding sequence is TGTGCCAGCAGTGAAGGGACAGCATATGGCTACACCTTC. This sequence encodes CASSEGTAYGYTF.

The rearrangement uses TRBV28 and TRBJ1-2; 7 positions agree with TRBD1. CDR1 and CDR2 from the germline V gene are MDHEN and SYDVKM. The CDR3 totals 12 residues. The junction had 6 bases not matched to a gene; V was cut back by 6 bases and J by 8 bases. In DNA, the CDR3 is TGTGCCAGCAGCCCGAGGGGGCGGGGCTACACCTTC. Translation: CASSPRGRGYTF.

This rearrangement joins TRBV10-3 to TRBJ2-3; 9 positions match TRBD2. Trimming took 6 bases from V and 1 from J; bases not matched to a gene: 2. This CDR3 has 14 residues. The germline gives CDR1 ENHRY, CDR2 SYGVKD. CDR3 in DNA: TGTGCCATCAGACGACTAGCGGGCACAGATACGCAGTATTTT. This gives the protein CAIRRLAGTDTQYF.

The V and J genes are TRBV7-9 and TRBJ1-4; 7 positions agree with TRBD1. V was clipped by 0 bases and J by 8 bases; unmatched bases: 6. From germline, CDR1 is SEHNR and CDR2 FQNEAQ (reference sequence). This CDR3 is 15 amino acids long. The CDR3 loop reads CASSLAGTAEEKLFF. CDR3 bases: TGTGCCAGCAGCTTAGCCGGGACAGCAGAAGAAAAACTGTTTTTT.

The rearrangement uses TRBV12-3 or TRBV12-4 and TRBJ1-2, with TRBD1 identical over 7 bases. J gave up 9 bases and V 6 bases, and 10 bases lay outside the gene matches. This CDR3 has 13 residues. The CDR3 region has the DNA TGTGCCAGCAGCCAATCGTCGGGACAGAGCTACACCTTC. The encoded protein is CASSQSSGQSYTF.

The DNA of the CDR3 is TGTGCCAGCAGCTTTAGGGAGTACCAAGAGACCCAGTACTTC. It specifies CASSFREYQETQYF. This chain connects TRBV7-2 to TRBJ2-5; perhaps TRBD2 as D (5 bases). V lost 3 bases, J lost 0 bases, and 8 bases lay in between. Germline CDR1 and CDR2: SGHTA and FQGNSA. The CDR3 length is 14 residues.

The CDR3 reads CASSRGTANTGELFF. CDR3 nucleotide sequence: TGTGCCAGTAGTCGGGGGACAGCGAACACCGGGGAGCTGTTTTTT. V gene TRBV19 combines with J gene TRBJ2-2; possibly TRBD1 for D (7 bases). Trimming pared 5 bases from V and 0 bases from J, leaving 10 bases between. Germline V CDR1 and CDR2: LNHDA, SQIVND (reference sequence). There are 15 residues in the CDR3.

The rearrangement links TRBV28 to TRBJ2-6; TRBD2 might be the D (6 bases). Trimming took 8 bases from V and 2 from J, leaving 13 bases between them. Germline V CDR1 and CDR2: MDHEN, SYDVKM. The CDR3 consists of 15 residues. Here the CDR3 DNA reads TGTGCCAGCGGCCTCCGGAGGGCTGGGGCCAACGTCCTGACTTTC. As protein: CASGLRRAGANVLTF. Supplemented by reference TRBV28 and TRBJ2-6, the full variable domain reads DVKVTQSSRYLVKRTGEKVFLECVQDMDHENMFWYRQDPGLGLRLIYFSYDVKMKEKGDIPEGYSVSREKKERFSLILESASTNQTSMYLCASGLRRAGANVLTFGAGSRLTVL.

The chain is built from TRBV6-1 and TRBJ1-1; TRBD1 is a possible D gene (6 bases). The CDR3 extends over 12 amino acids. V was pared by 6 bases and J by 9 bases, with 14 bases between. Germline assignment: CDR1 MNHNS and CDR2 SASEGT. For the CDR3, the DNA is TGTGCCAGCAGCCCGAGCGGGACACAAGCTTTCTTT. This encodes CASSPSGTQAFF.

The sample holds a few counts of this clone. The chain combines TRBV6-1 with TRBJ2-7, with D maybe TRBD2 (6 bases). The CDR3 consists of 15 residues. The V gene lost 4 bases and the J gene lost 6 bases, with 19 bases spanning the gap. Germline V CDR1 and CDR2: MNHNS, SASEGT. CDR3 nucleotide sequence: TGTGCCAGCAGTGTAGCGCAGGGAGGATTGAGCGAGCAGTACTTC. Amino acid sequence: CASSVAQGGLSEQYF.

The V and J genes are TRBV5-5 and TRBJ1-1; D perhaps matches TRBD1 (5 bases). Germline V gene lookup returns CDR1 SGHKS and CDR2 YYEKEE (reference sequence). This CDR3 has 14 residues. V was pared by 2 bases and J by 0 bases, with 8 bases between. This CDR3 is CASSFGHLNTEAFF. CDR3 DNA: TGTGCCAGCAGCTTTGGACACCTGAACACTGAAGCTTTCTTT.

The CDR3 DNA sequence: TGTGCCAGCAGCCAAAGGGACAGGGGAGTCCTCGGGGAGCTGTTTTTT. This codes for CASSQRDRGVLGELFF. The genes are TRBV7-6 and TRBJ2-2, with TRBD1 matching 10 bases. V gave up 5 bases and J gave up 7 bases; unmatched junction bases: 10. This CDR3 region has 16 residues. Germline V gene sequence: CDR1 SGHVS, CDR2 FNYEAQ.

This clone was picked up many times. The chain combines TRBV9 with TRBJ1-1; TRBD1 agrees at 8 bases. V gave up 0 bases and J gave up 0 bases; unmatched junction bases: 4. The CDR3 is 16 amino acids. The germline CDR1 and CDR2 sequences are SGDLS and YYNGEE. For the CDR3, the DNA is TGTGCCAGCAGCGTAGAGGCAGGGGGCTTGAACACTGAAGCTTTCTTT. Translating gives CASSVEAGGLNTEAFF.

This clone was counted between two and nine times. The chain couples TRBV5-1 to TRBJ2-3, with TRBD1 matching over 8 bases. V was pared by 5 bases and J by 4 bases, with 9 bases of the junction left unmatched. This CDR3 has 15 residues. The germline CDR1 and CDR2 sequences are SGHRS and YFSETQ. Here the CDR3 reads CASRDRELLADTQYF. The CDR3 DNA reads TGCGCCAGCAGGGACAGGGAATTGCTTGCAGATACGCAGTATTTT.

The chain joins TRBV7-2 to TRBJ1-1; D is possibly TRBD1 (6 bases). The CDR3 has 14 residues. V was cut by 1 base and J by 4 bases, with 10 bases left in between. The germline V gene encodes CDR1 SGHTA and CDR2 FQGNSA. Written as DNA, the CDR3 is TGTGCCAGCAGCTTAGGCGGGGGCGGCACTGAAGCTTTCTTT. Translation gives CASSLGGGGTEAFF.

J is TRBJ1-1 and V is TRBV1; the table assigns TRBD1, which was not confirmed against the DNA. TRBV1 has pseudogene status. The CDR3 consists of 19 residues. Here the CDR3 reads CTSSQDRSGQGHMNTEAFF. CDR3 sequence (DNA): TGCACCAGCAGCCAAGATCGGAGTGGACAGGGGCACATGAACACTGAAGCTTTCTTT.